The 5 T cell receptor beta chains reported below all come from one sample, sequenced in a study of T cell repertoires in cytomegalovirus infection. No antigens are known for them. Each CDR3 protein gets one entry after TCRdb re-called the reads with MiXCR. Here the sample spans about 310,000 distinct CDR3 sequences, around 25% being singletons. The sample consisted of cultured PBMCs, taken from culture after CMV antigen stimulation. These receptor sequences come from a human donor in good health (CMV status not recorded). Some clones in this sample may be carry-over from other donors' samples.

The V call is TRBV7-2, the J call TRBJ2-3; no clear D. This CDR3 has 12 residues. Germline assignment: CDR1 SGHTA and CDR2 FQGNSA. V dropped 5 bases and J dropped 8 bases, with 11 bases sitting between them. Here the CDR3 reads CASSTPSGTQYF. For the CDR3, the DNA is TGTGCCAGCAGCACGCCGTCCGGTACGCAGTATTTT. The variable domain in full, completed from reference TRBV7-2 and TRBJ2-3, reads GAGVSQSPSNKVTEKGKDVELRCDPISGHTALYWYRQSLGQGLEFLIYFQGNSAPDKSGLPSDRFSAERTGGSVSTLTIQRTQQEDSAVYLCASSTPSGTQYFGPGTRLTVL.

Only a few counts were recorded for this clonotype. This chain uses TRBV12-3 or TRBV12-4 with TRBJ1-4; no definite D call. The CDR3 is made up of 15 amino acids. V gave up 6 bases and J gave up 8 bases, with 19 bases separating them. The DNA of the CDR3 is TGTGCCAGCAGCTACCTAGGGCCGGGTGGGGAAAAACTGTTTTTT. The encoded protein is CASSYLGPGGEKLFF.

The V gene is TRBV5-1, the J gene TRBJ1-3, with a weak D call TRBD1 (6 bases). V shed 5 bases and J shed 3 bases, with 12 bases lying between them. The CDR3 consists of 14 residues. CDR1 is SGHRS, CDR2 YFSETQ, per germline. CDR3 nucleotides: TGCGCCAGCAGTTCTGAGGGGGTTGGAAACACCATATATTTT. This gives the protein CASSSEGVGNTIYF.

The rearrangement links TRBV20-1 to TRBJ1-5, with 8 bases that match TRBD1. V shed 2 bases, J shed 8 bases, and the junction held 5 bases outside the gene matches. The germline gives CDR1 DFQATT, CDR2 SNEGSKA (reference sequence). This CDR3 comprises 13 residues. In nucleotides, the CDR3 is TGCAGTGCTAGAAACGACAGGGGCAAGCCCCAGCATTTT. Translation: CSARNDRGKPQHF.

The chain is built from TRBV2 and TRBJ2-3; no firm D call. V lost 2 bases and J lost 6, with 6 bases in between. CDR1 and CDR2 (germline): SNHLY, FYNNEI. CDR3 size: 12 residues. CDR3 DNA sequence: TGTGCCAGCAGTGAACTGGAGGATACGCAGTATTTT. Its protein product is CASSELEDTQYF.